This T cell receptor (beta chain) derives from a study of blood T cell repertoires in COVID-19. Cohorts were determined from participant-reported clinical history. The V gene end was trimmed by 8 bases and the J gene end by 4 bases; junction bases not matched to a gene: 7. CDR3 length equals 14 residues. Germline CDR1 MNHEY, CDR2 SMNVEV (reference sequence). The table came from immunoSEQ multiplex PCR; TCRdb's copy has only in-frame clones and leaves some out. The sample yields about 270,000 clones, 90% seen once. This clonotype originated in a woman aged 25 to 39 with acute COVID-19. V and J are TRBV27 and TRBJ2-7; 11 bases map to TRBD2. Material: PBMCs or T cells enriched from blood (not recorded which). CDR3 sequence reads: CASATSGSNYEQYF. The CDR3 nucleotides are TGTGCCAGCGCTACTAGCGGGAGTAATTACGAGCAGTACTTC.